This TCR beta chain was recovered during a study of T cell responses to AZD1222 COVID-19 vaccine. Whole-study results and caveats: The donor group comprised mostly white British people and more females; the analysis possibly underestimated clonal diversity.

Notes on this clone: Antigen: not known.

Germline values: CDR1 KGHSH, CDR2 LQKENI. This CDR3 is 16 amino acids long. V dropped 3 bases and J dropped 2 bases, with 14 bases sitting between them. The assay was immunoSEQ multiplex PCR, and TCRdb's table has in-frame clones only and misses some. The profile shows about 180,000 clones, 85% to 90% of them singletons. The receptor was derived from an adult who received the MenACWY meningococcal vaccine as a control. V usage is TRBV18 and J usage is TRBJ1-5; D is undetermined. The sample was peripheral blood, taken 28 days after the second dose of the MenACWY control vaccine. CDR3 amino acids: CASSPYDTRGNQPQHF. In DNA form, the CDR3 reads TGTGCCAGCTCACCTTACGACACGAGGGGCAATCAGCCCCAGCATTTT.